Presented here are 29 T cell receptor beta chains from one specimen sequenced in a study of cytomegalovirus exposure and HLA in healthy donors. PCR used 60 Vbeta primers and 13 Jbeta primers. The method was immunoSEQ multiplex PCR; TCRdb's version includes in-frame clones alone and lacks a portion of them. This sample has approximately 160,000 clones, with 64% found just once. Sample: PBMCs. The receptors were sampled from a woman aged 25 to 39 in good health and CMV-seropositive.

The J gene is TRBJ1-6, the V gene TRBV28; D perhaps matches TRBD1 (5 bases). This CDR3 has 14 amino acids. V was trimmed by 3 bases and J by 7 bases, leaving 10 bases between them. Looked up from germline, CDR1 is MDHEN and CDR2 is SYDVKM. The CDR3 nucleotides are TGTGCCAGCAGTTTGGTTAGGACAAATTCACCCCTCCACTTT. As protein: CASSLVRTNSPLHF.

V gene TRBV10-1 combines with J gene TRBJ2-3, with D unresolved. This CDR3 region has 14 residues. The germline CDR1 and CDR2 sequences are WNHNN and SYGVQD (reference sequence). V gave up 3 bases and J gave up 0 bases, with 7 bases separating them. The CDR3 reads CASSEMQSTDTQYF. The CDR3 nucleotides are TGCGCCAGCAGTGAAATGCAGAGCACAGATACGCAGTATTTT.

This clone was observed a handful of times. The J gene is TRBJ2-3, the V gene TRBV7-9, with D possibly being TRBD1 (5 bases). The V and J ends lost 7 bases and 2 bases respectively, with 13 bases between them. CDR3 length equals 14 residues. CDR1 is SEHNR and CDR2 is FQNEAQ in the germline V gene (reference sequence). CDR3 DNA sequence: TGTGCCAGCAATCAGGGCAGGGACACAGATACGCAGTATTTT. This translates into CASNQGRDTDTQYF.

J is TRBJ2-3 and V is TRBV13; D may be TRBD2 (6 bases). This CDR3 comprises 15 residues. Germline CDR1 PRHDT, CDR2 FYEKMQ (reference sequence). Trimming removed 0 bases from V and 0 bases from J, with 7 bases in between. Written as DNA, the CDR3 is TGTGCCAGCAGCTTAGGAGGAGGGAGCACAGATACGCAGTATTTT. Translation: CASSLGGGSTDTQYF. The full variable domain, completed using reference TRBV13 and TRBJ2-3, is AAGVIQSPRHLIKEKRETATLKCYPIPRHDTVYWYQQGPGQDPQFLISFYEKMQSDKGSIPDRFSAQQFSDYHSELNMSSLELGDSALYFCASSLGGGSTDTQYFGPGTRLTVL.

This chain uses TRBV10-3 with TRBJ1-6; no definite D call. V gave up 3 bases and J gave up 9 bases, with 9 bases separating them. Per the germline V gene, CDR1 is ENHRY and CDR2 is SYGVKD. The CDR3 covers 13 residues. The chain's CDR3 is CAISDLGVSPLHF. The CDR3 DNA follows: TGTGCCATCAGTGACCTGGGCGTTTCACCCCTCCACTTT.

The gene calls are TRBV7-3 and TRBJ1-6; a possible D gene is TRBD1 (6 bases). The CDR3 consists of 15 residues. Trimming cost V 1 base and J 6 bases, with 10 bases left between them. Germline-derived CDR1 and CDR2 are SGHTA and FQGTGA. As DNA, the CDR3 is TGTGCCAGCAGCTTAAATCAGGGGAGTAATTCACCCCTCCACTTT. The encoded protein is CASSLNQGSNSPLHF.

J is TRBJ1-1 and V is TRBV5-6; D perhaps matches TRBD1 (6 bases). The CDR3 runs to 14 residues. Germline loops: CDR1 SGHDT, CDR2 YYEEEE. V was cut by 0 bases and J by 3 bases, with 9 bases left in between. The DNA of the CDR3 is TGTGCCAGCAGCTTGGGGGGGCTGGACACTGAAGCTTTCTTT. As protein: CASSLGGLDTEAFF. The entire variable domain, with the rest obtained from reference TRBV5-6 and TRBJ1-1, is as follows: DAGVTQSPTHLIKTRGQQVTLRCSPKSGHDTVSWYQQALGQGPQFIFQYYEEEERQRGNFPDRFSGHQFPNYSSELNVNALLLGDSALYLCASSLGGLDTEAFFGQGTRLTVV.

CDR3 region: CASSRVGQGIGGYTF. The CDR3 coding sequence is TGTGCCAGCAGTCGCGTGGGACAGGGGATAGGTGGCTACACCTTC. The chain couples TRBV5-6 to TRBJ1-2; 10 bases match TRBD1. The CDR3 contains 15 residues. V trimming: 5 bases; J trimming: 7 bases; junction bases outside the gene matches: 11. From germline, CDR1 is SGHDT and CDR2 YYEEEE.

The chain couples TRBV6-1 to TRBJ2-5; D unclear. The CDR3 length is 15 residues. Germline values: CDR1 MNHNS, CDR2 SASEGT. Trimming shortened V by 7 bases and J by 2 bases, and 17 bases separated the two germline ends. CDR3 sequence reads: CASIRSRLEQETQYF. In DNA, the CDR3 is TGTGCCAGCATTCGGAGCCGACTCGAACAAGAGACCCAGTACTTC.

The rearrangement joins TRBV13 to TRBJ1-2; D perhaps matches TRBD1 (6 bases). CDR3 length: 14 amino acids. Germline-derived CDR1 and CDR2 are PRHDT and FYEKMQ (reference sequence). Trimming shortened V by 4 bases and J by 5 bases, and 14 bases separated the two germline ends. The CDR3 DNA reads as TGTGCCAGCAGCTCTACGGGGGGGGCGTATGGCTACACCTTC. Encoded protein: CASSSTGGAYGYTF.

CDR3: CASSEDKVGTEAFF. CDR3 in DNA: TGCGCCAGCAGCGAAGATAAAGTCGGCACTGAAGCTTTCTTT. V gene TRBV5-1 combines with J gene TRBJ1-1; D remains unclear. V was pared by 4 bases and J by 4 bases, with 14 bases between. The germline CDR1 and CDR2 sequences are SGHRS and YFSETQ. CDR3 length: 14 residues.

The chain uses TRBV5-1 and TRBJ2-3, with 9 bases identical to TRBD2. This CDR3 region has 15 residues. CDR1 SGHRS and CDR2 YFSETQ come from the germline V gene. V gave up 2 bases and J gave up 2 bases; unmatched junction bases: 3. CDR3 sequence: CASSFSGGVTDTQYF. The DNA for the CDR3 is TGCGCCAGCAGCTTTAGCGGGGGAGTCACAGATACGCAGTATTTT.

This clone has just a few counts. J is TRBJ1-1 and V is TRBV11-3; 7 bases agree with TRBD1. CDR3 length equals 15 residues. Germline lookup yields CDR1 SGHNT and CDR2 YENEEA. After removal of 5 bases from V and 0 bases from J, the junction contained 6 bases not matched to a gene. Here the CDR3 reads CASSEQGYVNTEAFF. The DNA for the CDR3 is TGTGCCAGCAGCGAACAGGGGTATGTGAACACTGAAGCTTTCTTT.

This clone was detected a few times. The chain joins TRBV28 to TRBJ1-2; D gene uncertain. V dropped 4 bases and J dropped 4 bases, with 13 bases sitting between them. Germline V gene sequence: CDR1 MDHEN, CDR2 SYDVKM. The length of the CDR3 is 14 residues. The CDR3 loop is CASSWETLFYGYTF. CDR3 nucleotides: TGTGCCAGCAGTTGGGAGACCTTATTCTATGGCTACACCTTC.

V and J are TRBV7-8 and TRBJ2-2, with TRBD1 identical over 7 bases. This CDR3 region has 15 residues. Germline trimming cut 2 bases from V and 7 bases from J; bases unmatched to any gene: 7. Germline V gene lookup returns CDR1 SGHVS and CDR2 FQNEAQ. Here the CDR3 DNA reads TGTGCCAGCAGCTTAATGACAGGGAAGATCGGGGAGCTGTTTTTT. It encodes CASSLMTGKIGELFF. Full variable domain (remainder filled in from reference TRBV7-8 and TRBJ2-2): GAGVSQSPRYKVAKRGQDVALRCDPISGHVSLFWYQQALGQGPEFLTYFQNEAQLDKSGLPSDRFFAERPEGSVSTLKIQRTQQEDSAVYLCASSLMTGKIGELFFGEGSRLTVL.

There are a few counts of this clone. The J gene is TRBJ2-7, the V gene TRBV6-4; 14 positions match TRBD2. Germline lookup yields CDR1 MRHNA and CDR2 SNTAGT. The trim removed 1 base at V and 7 bases at J, leaving 15 bases unmatched. The CDR3 consists of 19 residues. The CDR3 DNA is TGTGCCAGCAGTGACTTCGCGGGACTAGCGGGGGTAATCATCTGGGAGCAGTACTTC. Its protein product is CASSDFAGLAGVIIWEQYF.

This chain joins TRBV6-6 and TRBJ1-1; TRBD1 agrees at 7 bases. V gave up 4 bases and J gave up 1 base; unmatched junction bases: 9. The CDR3 spans 16 residues. CDR1 and CDR2 from the germline V gene are MNHNY and SVGAGI (reference sequence). The CDR3 loop reads CASSSLQGLSNTEAFF. Written as DNA, the CDR3 is TGTGCCAGCAGTTCTTTACAGGGGCTTTCGAACACTGAAGCTTTCTTT.

V is TRBV6-1 and J is TRBJ1-1; TRBD1 aligns across 8 bases. The junction had 5 bases not matched to a gene; V was cut back by 2 bases and J by 3 bases. This CDR3 region has 15 residues. The germline CDR1 and CDR2 sequences are MNHNS and SASEGT. The CDR3 nucleotides read TGTGCCAGCAGTGAATCTCAGGGGGCGCACACTGAAGCTTTCTTT. It codes for CASSESQGAHTEAFF.

A single count supports this clone. The chain carries TRBV6-5 and TRBJ2-7; 7 bases agree with TRBD1. Losses at the gene ends were 10 bases for V and 4 bases for J; bases not matched to a gene: 10. The CDR3 extends over 13 amino acids. The V gene's germline CDR1 is MNHEY and CDR2 SVGAGI. This chain's CDR3 is CATRQGLGYEQYF. As DNA, the CDR3 is TGTGCCACCCGACAGGGTTTGGGTTACGAGCAGTACTTC.

Written as DNA, the CDR3 is TGTGCCAGCAGCCTGCCGGGAGGGTACGAGCAGTACTTC. Translated: CASSLPGGYEQYF. The chain carries TRBV7-6 and TRBJ2-7, with 8 bases matching TRBD2. The CDR3 contains 13 residues. Germline V gene sequence: CDR1 SGHVS, CDR2 FNYEAQ. V was pared by 5 bases and J by 4 bases, with 4 bases of the junction left unmatched.

The V call is TRBV6-5, the J call TRBJ2-3, with 12 positions matching TRBD2. Germline values: CDR1 MNHEY, CDR2 SVGAGI. The CDR3 is made up of 16 amino acids. J was trimmed by 7 bases and V by 4 bases; bases with no gene match: 9. CDR3 sequence reads: CASSSPLAGGGNTQYF. The CDR3 coding sequence is TGTGCCAGCAGTTCCCCCCTAGCGGGAGGGGGGAATACGCAGTATTTT.

V and J are TRBV18 and TRBJ2-5; 7 nucleotides align to TRBD2. V was clipped by 3 bases and J by 1 base; unmatched bases: 8. Per germline, CDR1 KGHSH and CDR2 LQKENI. The CDR3 has 16 residues. The CDR3 reads CASSPLPGGIQETQYF. The DNA of the CDR3 is TGTGCCAGCTCACCGCTCCCCGGGGGGATCCAAGAGACCCAGTACTTC.

This clone turned up a few times. CDR3 amino acids: CATRETMGNQPQHF. The CDR3 DNA is TGTGCCACCAGAGAGACAATGGGCAATCAGCCCCAGCATTTT. The chain uses TRBV15 and TRBJ1-5, with D hard to call. V lost 6 bases and J 2 bases, leaving 11 bases between the germline ends. Per germline, CDR1 LNHNV and CDR2 YYDKDF (reference sequence). CDR3 length: 14 amino acids. The whole variable domain, remainder taken from reference TRBV15 and TRBJ1-5, is DAMVIQNPRYQVTQFGKPVTLSCSQTLNHNVMYWYQQKSSQAPKLLFHYYDKDFNNEADTPDNFQSRRPNTSFCFLDIRSPGLGDTAMYLCATRETMGNQPQHFGDGTRLSIL.

The chain has TRBV9 and TRBJ2-2; no clear D. The CDR3 covers 14 residues. Trimming removed 2 bases at V and 4 bases at J, with 9 bases between. The germline gives CDR1 SGDLS, CDR2 YYNGEE. The CDR3 nucleotides are TGTGCCAGCAGCGTCAGTAGCCGCACCGGGGAGCTGTTTTTT. Amino acids: CASSVSSRTGELFF.

This clone appeared a single time. V and J are TRBV10-3 and TRBJ1-2; TRBD1 is a possible D gene (5 bases). V was cut by 2 bases and J by 5 bases, with 12 bases left in between. The CDR3 is 14 residues long. Looked up from germline, CDR1 is ENHRY and CDR2 is SYGVKD. CDR3 loop: CAISEAGPVYGYTF. As DNA, the CDR3 is TGTGCCATCAGTGAGGCGGGGCCGGTGTATGGCTACACCTTC.

The rearrangement uses TRBV29-1 and TRBJ2-2, with 13 bases fitting TRBD2. The CDR3 runs to 14 residues. CDR1 SQVTM and CDR2 ANQGSEA come from the germline V gene. V shed 7 bases, J shed 4 bases, and the junction held 3 bases outside the gene matches. CDR3 residues: CSAGTSGITGELFF. CDR3 sequence (DNA): TGCAGCGCCGGGACTAGCGGGATCACCGGGGAGCTGTTTTTT.

This clone was detected only once. This rearrangement joins TRBV5-1 to TRBJ2-7, with unresolved D. Germline V gene data show CDR1 as SGHRS and CDR2 as YFSETQ. CDR3 length: 14 residues. V dropped 4 bases and J dropped 3 bases, with 14 bases sitting between them. The CDR3 bases are TGCGCCAGCAGCCTCATGGCAGGAAACTACGAGCAGTACTTC. Translation gives CASSLMAGNYEQYF.

CDR3 amino acids: CASSLQPQETQYF. The DNA of the CDR3 is TGCGCCAGCAGCTTACAGCCTCAAGAGACCCAGTACTTC. The chain is built from TRBV5-1 and TRBJ2-5; D gene unclear. Germline V gene sequence: CDR1 SGHRS, CDR2 YFSETQ. The CDR3 consists of 13 residues. V was trimmed by 2 bases and J by 2 bases, leaving 7 bases between them.

This sequence joins TRBV14 and TRBJ1-1; D gene uncertain. Trimming removed 0 bases from V and 5 bases from J, with 13 bases in between. This CDR3 is 15 amino acids long. CDR1 and CDR2 (germline): SGHDN, FVKESK. The CDR3 here is CASSQDRAGRTEAFF. CDR3 nucleotides: TGTGCCAGCAGCCAAGATCGGGCGGGTCGGACTGAAGCTTTCTTT.